This T cell receptor beta chain stems from a study of shared clonotypes between healthy human individuals. Germline CDR1 is LNHDA and CDR2 is SQIVND (reference sequence). Trimming left V 1 base short and J 7 bases short, with 17 bases between. The length of the CDR3 is 16 residues. Each PCR replicate from the sorted subsets contained 200 to 250 ng DNA, which is 30,000 or so T cell genomes. Measured with immunoSEQ multiplex PCR; TCRdb has only the in-frame clones, and not every one. The table includes roughly 1.4 million clones, less than 99% detected once. Subsets obtained from CD4+ cells comprised CD45RA+ naive and CD45RA-negative memory cells.

V usage is TRBV19 and J usage is TRBJ1-5, with D possibly matching TRBD1 (5 bases). This TCR came from a man aged 25-40 years in good health. The material sequenced was naive CD4+ T cells sorted from blood. Specified subset: CD45RA+ positively selected. As DNA, the CDR3 is TGTGCCAGTAGTATAGCGGGAGGCGGGGGTCGGCAGCCCCAGCATTTT. As protein: CASSIAGGGGRQPQHF. The entire variable domain, with the rest obtained from reference TRBV19 and TRBJ1-5, is as follows: DGGITQSPKYLFRKEGQNVTLSCEQNLNHDAMYWYRQDPGQGLRLIYYSQIVNDFQKGDIAEGYSVSREKKESFPLTVTSAQKNPTAFYLCASSIAGGGGRQPQHFGDGTRLSIL.